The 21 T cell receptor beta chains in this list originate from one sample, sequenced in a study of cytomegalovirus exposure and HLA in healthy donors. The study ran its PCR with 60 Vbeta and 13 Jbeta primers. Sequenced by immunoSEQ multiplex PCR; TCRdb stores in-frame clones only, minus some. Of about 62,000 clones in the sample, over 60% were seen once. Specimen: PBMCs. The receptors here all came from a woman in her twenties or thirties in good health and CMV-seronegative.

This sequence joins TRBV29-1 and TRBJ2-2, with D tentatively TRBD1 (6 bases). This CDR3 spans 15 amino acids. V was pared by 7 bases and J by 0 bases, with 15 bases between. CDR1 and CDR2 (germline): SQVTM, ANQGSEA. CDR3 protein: CSGRQENSNTGELFF. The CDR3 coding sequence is TGCAGCGGACGACAGGAAAATTCGAACACCGGGGAGCTGTTTTTT.

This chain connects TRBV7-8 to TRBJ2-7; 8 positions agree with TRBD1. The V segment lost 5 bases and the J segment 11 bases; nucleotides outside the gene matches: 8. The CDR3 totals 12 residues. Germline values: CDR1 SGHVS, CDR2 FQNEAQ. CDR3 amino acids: CASSVTGQGKYF. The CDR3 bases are TGTGCCAGCAGCGTTACTGGACAGGGAAAGTACTTC.

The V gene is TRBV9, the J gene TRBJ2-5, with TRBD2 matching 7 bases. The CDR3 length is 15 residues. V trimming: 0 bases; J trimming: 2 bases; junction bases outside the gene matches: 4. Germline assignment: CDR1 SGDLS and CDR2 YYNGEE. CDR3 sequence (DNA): TGTGCCAGCAGCGTAGTCGGGGAGGGGCAAGAGACCCAGTACTTC. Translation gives CASSVVGEGQETQYF.

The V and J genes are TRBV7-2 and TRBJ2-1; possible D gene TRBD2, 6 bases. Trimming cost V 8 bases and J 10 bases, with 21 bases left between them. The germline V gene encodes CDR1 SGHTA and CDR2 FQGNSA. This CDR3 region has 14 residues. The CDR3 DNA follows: TGTGCCAGCCAAGGTATTAGCGCCCGGGGGGAGCAGTTCTTC. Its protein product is CASQGISARGEQFF.

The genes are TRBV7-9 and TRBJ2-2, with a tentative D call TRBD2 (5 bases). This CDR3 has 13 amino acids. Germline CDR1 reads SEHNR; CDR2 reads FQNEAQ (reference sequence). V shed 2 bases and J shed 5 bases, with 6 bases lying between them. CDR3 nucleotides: TGTGCCAGCAGCTTACGGGAAACCGGGGAGCTGTTTTTT. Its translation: CASSLRETGELFF.

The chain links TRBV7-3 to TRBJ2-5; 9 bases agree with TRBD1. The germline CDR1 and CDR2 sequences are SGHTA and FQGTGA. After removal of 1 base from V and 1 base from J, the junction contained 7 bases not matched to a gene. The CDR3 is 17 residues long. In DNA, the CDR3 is TGTGCCAGCAGCTTAATTGGAGGGACAGGGAGCCAAGAGACCCAGTACTTC. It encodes CASSLIGGTGSQETQYF.

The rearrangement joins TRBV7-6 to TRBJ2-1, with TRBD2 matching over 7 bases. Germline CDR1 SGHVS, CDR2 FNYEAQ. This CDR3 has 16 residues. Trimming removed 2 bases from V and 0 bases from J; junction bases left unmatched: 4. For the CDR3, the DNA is TGTGCCAGCAGCTTAATAAGCGGGGACTCCTACAATGAGCAGTTCTTC. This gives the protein CASSLISGDSYNEQFF.

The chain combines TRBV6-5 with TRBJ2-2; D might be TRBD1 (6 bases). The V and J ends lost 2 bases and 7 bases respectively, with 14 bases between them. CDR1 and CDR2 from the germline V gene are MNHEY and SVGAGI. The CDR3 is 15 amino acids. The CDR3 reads CASSYDKGGSGELFF. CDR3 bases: TGTGCCAGCAGTTACGACAAAGGGGGAAGCGGGGAGCTGTTTTTT.

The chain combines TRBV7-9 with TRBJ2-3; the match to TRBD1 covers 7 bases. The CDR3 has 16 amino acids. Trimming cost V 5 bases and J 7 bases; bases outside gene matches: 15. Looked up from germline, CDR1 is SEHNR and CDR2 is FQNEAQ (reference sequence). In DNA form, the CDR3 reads TGTGCCAGCAGCACCCGACAGGGACAAGGGCCATATACGCAGTATTTT. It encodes CASSTRQGQGPYTQYF.

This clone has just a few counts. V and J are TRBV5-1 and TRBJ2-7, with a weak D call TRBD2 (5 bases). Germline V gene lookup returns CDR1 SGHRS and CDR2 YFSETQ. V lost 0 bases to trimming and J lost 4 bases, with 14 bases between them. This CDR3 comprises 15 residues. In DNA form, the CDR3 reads TGCGCCAGCAGCTTGGTTGCTAGCTACCCATACGAGCAGTACGTC. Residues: CASSLVASYPYEQYV.

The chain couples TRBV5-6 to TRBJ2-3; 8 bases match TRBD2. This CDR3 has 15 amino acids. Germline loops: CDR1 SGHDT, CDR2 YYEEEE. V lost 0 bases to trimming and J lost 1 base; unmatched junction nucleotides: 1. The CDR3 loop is CASSLVSGGTDTQYF. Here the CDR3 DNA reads TGTGCCAGCAGCTTGGTTAGCGGGGGCACAGATACGCAGTATTTT. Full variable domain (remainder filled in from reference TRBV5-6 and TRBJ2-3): DAGVTQSPTHLIKTRGQQVTLRCSPKSGHDTVSWYQQALGQGPQFIFQYYEEEERQRGNFPDRFSGHQFPNYSSELNVNALLLGDSALYLCASSLVSGGTDTQYFGPGTRLTVL.

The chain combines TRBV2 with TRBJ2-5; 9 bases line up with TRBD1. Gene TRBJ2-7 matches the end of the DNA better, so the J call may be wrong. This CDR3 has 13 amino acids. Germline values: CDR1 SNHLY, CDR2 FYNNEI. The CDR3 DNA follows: TGTGCCGGAGGACAGGGGTTATCCTACGAGCAGTACTTC. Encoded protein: CAGGQGLSYEQYF.

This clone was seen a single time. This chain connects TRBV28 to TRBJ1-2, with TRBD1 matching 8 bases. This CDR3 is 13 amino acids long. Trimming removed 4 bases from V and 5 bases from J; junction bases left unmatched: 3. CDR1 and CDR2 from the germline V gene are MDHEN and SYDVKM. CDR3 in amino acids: CASSYGQGYGYTF. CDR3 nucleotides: TGTGCCAGCAGTTACGGACAGGGATATGGCTACACCTTC.

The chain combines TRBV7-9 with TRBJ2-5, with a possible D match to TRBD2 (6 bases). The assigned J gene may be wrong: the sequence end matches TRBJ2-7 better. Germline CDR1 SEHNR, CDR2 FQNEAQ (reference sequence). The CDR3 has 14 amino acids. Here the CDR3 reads CASSLTGLPFEQYF. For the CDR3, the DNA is TGTGCCAGCAGCTTGACGGGACTCCCTTTCGAGCAGTACTTC.

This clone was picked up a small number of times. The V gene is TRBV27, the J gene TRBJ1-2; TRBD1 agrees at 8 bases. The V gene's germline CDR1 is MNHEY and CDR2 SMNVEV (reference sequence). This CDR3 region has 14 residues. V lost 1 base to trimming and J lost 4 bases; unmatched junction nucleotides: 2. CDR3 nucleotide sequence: TGTGCCAGCAGTTTATGGGGACAGGCCTATGGCTACACCTTC. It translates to CASSLWGQAYGYTF.

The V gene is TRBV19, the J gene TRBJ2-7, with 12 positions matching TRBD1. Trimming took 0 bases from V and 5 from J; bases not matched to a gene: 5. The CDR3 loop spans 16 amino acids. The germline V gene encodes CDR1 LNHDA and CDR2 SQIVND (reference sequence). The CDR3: CASSIERGTGGDEQYF. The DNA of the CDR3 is TGTGCCAGTAGTATAGAGCGAGGGACAGGGGGCGACGAGCAGTACTTC.

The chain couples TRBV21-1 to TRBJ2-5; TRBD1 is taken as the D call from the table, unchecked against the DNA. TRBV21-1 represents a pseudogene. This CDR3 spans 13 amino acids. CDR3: CASSPGQQETQYF. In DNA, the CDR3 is TGTGCCAGCAGCCCGGGACAACAAGAGACCCAGTACTTC.

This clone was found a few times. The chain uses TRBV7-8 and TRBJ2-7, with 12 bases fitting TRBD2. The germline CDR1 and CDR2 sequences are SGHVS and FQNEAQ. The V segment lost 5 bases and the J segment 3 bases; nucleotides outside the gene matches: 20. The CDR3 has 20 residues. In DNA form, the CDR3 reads TGTGCCAGCAGCCTAACCCCCCGGCTAGCGGGAGGGCTTAAACACTACGAGCAGTACGTC. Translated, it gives CASSLTPRLAGGLKHYEQYV.

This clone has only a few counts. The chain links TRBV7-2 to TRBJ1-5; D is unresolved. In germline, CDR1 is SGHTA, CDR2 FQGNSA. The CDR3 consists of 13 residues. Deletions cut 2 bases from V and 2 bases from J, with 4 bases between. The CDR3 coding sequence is TGTGCCAGCAGCTTACAGGGCAATCAGCCCCAGCATTTT. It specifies CASSLQGNQPQHF.

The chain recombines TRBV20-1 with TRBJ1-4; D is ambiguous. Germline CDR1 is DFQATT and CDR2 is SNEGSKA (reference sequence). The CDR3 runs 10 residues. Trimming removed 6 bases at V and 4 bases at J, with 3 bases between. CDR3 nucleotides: TGCAGTGCCAATAATGAAAAACTGTTTTTT. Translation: CSANNEKLFF.

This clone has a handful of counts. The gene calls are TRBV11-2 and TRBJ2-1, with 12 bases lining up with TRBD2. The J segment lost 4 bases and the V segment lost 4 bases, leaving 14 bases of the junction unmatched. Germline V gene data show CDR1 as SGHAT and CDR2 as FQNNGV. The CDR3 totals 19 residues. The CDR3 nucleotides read TGTGCCAGCAGCTCCAGGACAGGGGGGACTAGCGGGTCTTACAATGAGCAGTTCTTC. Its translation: CASSSRTGGTSGSYNEQFF.